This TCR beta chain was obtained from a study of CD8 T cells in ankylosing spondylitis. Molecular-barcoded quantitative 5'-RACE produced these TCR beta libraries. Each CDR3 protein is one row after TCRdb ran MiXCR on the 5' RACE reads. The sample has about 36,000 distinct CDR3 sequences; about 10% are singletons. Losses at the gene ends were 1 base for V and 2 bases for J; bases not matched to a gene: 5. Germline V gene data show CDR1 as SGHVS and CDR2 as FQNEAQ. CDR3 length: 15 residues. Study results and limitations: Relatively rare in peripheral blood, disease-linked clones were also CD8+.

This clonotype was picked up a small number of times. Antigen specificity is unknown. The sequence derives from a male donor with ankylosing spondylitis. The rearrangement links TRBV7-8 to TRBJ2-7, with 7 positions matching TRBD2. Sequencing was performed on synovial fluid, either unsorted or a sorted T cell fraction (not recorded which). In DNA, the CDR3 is TGTGCCAGCAGCTTAGTGGGCGGGAGACCCTACGAGCAGTACTTC. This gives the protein CASSLVGGRPYEQYF. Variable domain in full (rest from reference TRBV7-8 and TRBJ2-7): GAGVSQSPRYKVAKRGQDVALRCDPISGHVSLFWYQQALGQGPEFLTYFQNEAQLDKSGLPSDRFFAERPEGSVSTLKIQRTQQEDSAVYLCASSLVGGRPYEQYFGPGTRLTVT.